This T cell receptor beta chain was sequenced in a study of cytomegalovirus exposure and HLA in healthy donors (dated by TCRdb to the late 2010s). Describing the broader study: In an earlier analysis of under 750 of the donors, 276 Gb of sequence data and just under 120 million unique TCR beta sequences from 180 million or so T cells were reported. Donor age, sex, ethnicity and CMV serostatus were compiled alongside the repertoire data. A later analysis re-examined previously published TCR beta repertoires from around 670 donors and added high-resolution HLA genotyping to investigate patterns of TCR occurrence. Because of strong linkage in the cohort, a handful of DR-DQ haplotypes were treated as single units for association and clustering. Besides the first cohort of roughly 700 subjects, a separate validation cohort made up of 95 to 150 different subjects was used. A later genetic analysis took genome-wide SNP genotypes for about 65% of the roughly 670 donors and used that subset as a discovery cohort. On average, roughly 240,000 unique TCR beta nucleotide sequences were sequenced per donor among 300 to 500 genotyped donors of the cohort, with 15% to 20% of those sequences being non-productive. Both class I and class II loci were covered by HLA typing, at four-digit resolution. Using immunosequencing, the study profiled T cell repertoires from 666 subjects and related those repertoires to cytomegalovirus serostatus. Roughly 300 gigabases of sequencing data and tens of millions of unique TCR sequences were included in an early release covering 550 to 650 HLA-typed donors. In an earlier analysis of a few hundred of the donors, high-throughput TCR beta sequencing was used to judge whether each TCR beta V gene segment behaved as functional or pseudogenic. The number of donors typed differed by locus, with roughly 620-630 for A, B, C, DRB1 and DQB1, about 500 for DQA1, about 610 for DPA1, and some 440 for DPB1. To predict cytomegalovirus infection status, the study combined high-throughput TCR immunosequencing, statistical association of individual TCRs with disease status, and machine learning. All discovery cohort repertoires had been generated on a single sequencing platform. The study aimed to test whether signatures of past pathogen exposure could be identified by cataloging public T cell receptors. The later analysis used no new phenotypic data to find candidate immune exposures, relying instead on TCR beta sequences and their occurrence across donors. Of the 300 to 450 genotyped donors, 80% to 90% were placed in the genetic ancestry cluster associated with self-reported Caucasian donors.

In total, approximately 610 healthy bone marrow donors made up the cohort. At the time of sampling, all cohort members were nominally healthy, though unrecorded immune exposures were likely present. The donor was CMV seronegative and was included in the group of under 450 seronegative cohort members. A peripheral blood sample was provided by each donor, and peripheral blood mononuclear cells were used for TCR beta sequencing. Genomic DNA was extracted from the blood cell samples with the Qiagen DNeasy Blood Extraction Kit. Study-wide conclusions, independent of this receptor: Correlated functional status among segregating V segments might be attributable to linkage disequilibrium, but an unknown experimental factor could not be ruled out. In a later analysis, the rate of TCR association differed among HLA loci, with DRB1 alleles having the most associated TCRs and HLA-C alleles having the fewest. Some IMGT-functional V segments, including TRBV6-2 and TRBV6-3, could not be told apart with the 87-base-pair reads, so those segments were excluded. In vitro tests confirmed that three of the cytomegalovirus-associated TCR beta chains recognize cytomegalovirus antigens. A further reported finding was that TCR beta sequences accurately predicted the HLA-A and HLA-B alleles for most subjects in the first cohort. Assigning TCR associations to individual alleles was difficult when HLA alleles, especially DR and DQ, strongly co-occurred. Seventeen rarely observed V segments, including chromosome 9 orphons, were excluded from the earlier analysis of about 610 of the donors because counts were too low. A later analysis associated 16,951 TCR beta sequences with specific HLA alleles at a false discovery rate of 0.05. Roughly uniform sequencing depth across donors was assumed in presence/absence analyses, although this assumption may not hold. An earlier analysis of 450 to 750 of the donors showed that most TCR beta V segments appeared in productive rearrangements either about 90% or about 30% of the time, which broadly matched IMGT annotations. In a later analysis, HLA-associated TCR beta chains showed more clonal expansion and lower generation probabilities than non-associated chains that were equally common. A total of 150 or so TCR beta chains were listed by the study as associated with cytomegalovirus. Because HLA typing was unavailable for some donors at each locus, only the typed subset was used in association tests. Cytomegalovirus status was reported to be diagnosed by the classifier with high specificity and sensitivity in both the original and validation cohorts. A later genetic analysis reported fewer N-insertions in productive TCRs among donors in an Asian-associated ancestry cluster than the approximately 670-donor mean. The sequencing pipeline was judged likely to have produced a cluster of highly shared sequence variants as a technical artifact. Across donors, most TCR sequences were observed very rarely, whereas some public TCRs were present in many individuals. Most CMV-associated TCR beta chains appeared to be HLA-restricted in a later analysis, and the HLA associations seemed to be driven largely by CMV exposure. It was suggested by the authors that the approach could potentially be generalized to other disease states and immunological phenotypes. According to a later analysis, parvovirus B19, influenza, CMV and Epstein-Barr virus appeared linked to several top co-occurrence clusters. For the cohort, immune exposure information was limited to CMV serostatus. In this cohort, only TCR beta chains were sequenced, and detectable features were limited by the absence of alpha or paired-chain data. An association between a missense DCLRE1C variant and V-gene and J-gene trimming of TCR beta chains was found in a later genetic analysis and replicated in an independent cohort.

Library prep was done by the immunoSEQ multiplex PCR assay. A mixture of 60 forward primers for TCR Vbeta segments and 13 reverse primers for TCR Jbeta segments was used in the multiplex PCR. A multiplex PCR assay on genomic DNA amplified the CDR3 region of rearranged TCR beta genes. Amplified TCR beta libraries were sequenced as 87-base-pair reads on the Illumina HiSeq System. The source study handled its data this way. A later analysis tallied roughly 80 million unique TCR beta chains across the 700 or so repertoires, and around 10 million of those chains were shared by two or more donors. To remove PCR and sequencing errors, raw reads were error-corrected and collapsed into unique sequences using a nearest-neighbor algorithm that merged closely related sequences. V, D and J gene segments were assigned by aligning CDR3 sequences to IMGT reference sequences. For a sequence to be retained, at least a six-nucleotide match to both a V gene segment and a J gene segment was required. Rearrangements were classified as productive when the CDR3 lacked stop codons and remained in frame with V and J, and all other rearrangements were classified as non-productive. CDR3 was defined by IMGT convention, running from the second conserved V-encoded cysteine to the conserved J-encoded phenylalanine. The earlier analysis of some 550 of the donors excluded any sequence lacking an unambiguous match to a single V gene segment. An earlier analysis of 587 of the donors called V segments functional above 56.7% productive rearrangements and segregating when the between-donor standard deviation exceeded 5%. To diagnose cytomegalovirus status from the catalog of TCR beta chain sequences, a statistical classification framework was built. V and J gene assignment, in a later analysis, came from comparing TCR nucleotide sequences with IMGT/GENE-DB human TR gene sequences. In a later analysis, CDR3 sequences and most-parsimonious VDJ recombination scenarios were assigned using the TCRdist pipeline. In a later analysis, each TCR beta chain was defined by its CDR3 amino acid sequence together with its V-gene family, and reads lacking a unique V-gene family were excluded. To address suspected cross-contamination and a sequencing artifact, a later analysis removed a few hundred highly shared, low-generation-probability nucleotide sequences. In a later analysis, a clonal expansion index was calculated for each public chain from normalized within-repertoire ranks of inferred template counts. A later analysis computed generation probabilities with a VDJ recombination model fitted to out-of-frame rearrangements, and checked the results against IGoR. In a later analysis, TCR-TCR, TCR-HLA and TCR-CMV co-occurrence was scored with hypergeometric tests, and a repertoire-size bias correction was applied to TCR pairs. False discovery rates were estimated in a later analysis by permuting HLA or CMV assignments 20 times. In a later analysis, co-occurring TCRs were grouped using DBSCAN, with TCRdist sequence similarity added in when clustering inside HLA-allele-positive subsets. For co-occurrence clustering, repertoires with fewer than 30,000 or more than 120,000 public chains were excluded, along with 4 to 6 repertoires with anomalous nucleotide sharing. What TCRdb holds here is the immuneACCESS table cut down to in-frame rearrangements. Part of the clones is not present; checked against another copy, under half of the missing clones reflect an unresolved V gene, and the others are unexplained. V and J calls and clone size are as listed in that table; D and trimming were resolved from the DNA. The sample has some 180,000 clones on record, around four fifths of them singletons. The ten largest make up about 1.5% of the sample.

The CDR1 and CDR2 encoded by the germline V gene are MGHDK and SYGVNS. The CDR3 starts with the cysteine, ends with the phenylalanine, and has 16 residues. Only the CDR3 part of the read is kept: 48 bases, read in frame from the first base. V is cut back by 5 bases and J by 5 bases, with 2 bases in the junction unmatched. A note on this clone: There is no known antigen for this receptor. Base-call qualities are not available, and no considerably larger clone is one nucleotide away.

The chain is assembled from TRBV25-1 and TRBJ2-2; a stretch of 16 junction bases matches TRBD2. Sequences were obtained from PBMCs. This receptor was obtained from a man between 18 and 29 years old in good health and CMV-seronegative. CDR3 protein: CASSWGLAGGTGELFF. The DNA sequence is given as TGTGCCAGCAGTTGGGGACTAGCGGGAGGGACCGGGGAGCTGTTTTTT.